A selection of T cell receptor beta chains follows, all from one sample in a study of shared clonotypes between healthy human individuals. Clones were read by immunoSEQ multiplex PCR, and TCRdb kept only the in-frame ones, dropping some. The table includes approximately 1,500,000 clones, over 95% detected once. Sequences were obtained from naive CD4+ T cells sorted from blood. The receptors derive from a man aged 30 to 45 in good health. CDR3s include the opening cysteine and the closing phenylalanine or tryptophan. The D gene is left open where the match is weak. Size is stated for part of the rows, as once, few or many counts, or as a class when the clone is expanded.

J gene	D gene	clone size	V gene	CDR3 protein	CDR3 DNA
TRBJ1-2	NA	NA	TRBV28	CASSAAGLSYGYTF	TGTGCCAGCAGCGCCGCAGGGCTTTCATATGGCTACACCTTC
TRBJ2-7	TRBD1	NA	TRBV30	CALAGTAEASYEQYF	TGTGCCTTAGCCGGGACAGCCGAAGCCTCCTACGAGCAGTACTTC
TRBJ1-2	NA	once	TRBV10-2	CASSELNYGYTF	TGCGCCAGCAGTGAGTTGAACTATGGCTACACCTTC
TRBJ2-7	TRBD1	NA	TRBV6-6	CASSSPDRSYEQYF	TGTGCCAGCAGTTCTCCGGACAGGTCCTACGAGCAGTACTTC
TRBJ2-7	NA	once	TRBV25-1	CASISGGPTYEQYF	TGTGCCAGCATTTCAGGTGGGCCTACCTACGAGCAGTACTTC
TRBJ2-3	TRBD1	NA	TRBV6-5	CASSFGQGRTDTQYF	TGTGCCAGCAGTTTTGGACAGGGAAGAACAGATACGCAGTATTTT
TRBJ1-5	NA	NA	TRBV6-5	CASQDRSNQPQHF	TGTGCCAGTCAAGACAGGAGCAATCAGCCCCAGCATTTT
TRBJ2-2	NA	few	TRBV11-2	CASSYTGHTGELFF	TGTGCCAGCAGTTACACCGGGCACACCGGGGAGCTGTTTTTT
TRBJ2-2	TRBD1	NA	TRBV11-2	CASSSPGDWTGPGELFF	TGTGCCAGCAGCTCCCCGGGGGATTGGACAGGGCCAGGGGAGCTGTTTTTT
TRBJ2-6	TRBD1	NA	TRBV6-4	CASSDNLLGQPGANVLTF	TGTGCCAGCAGTGACAACCTATTGGGACAGCCTGGGGCCAACGTCCTGACTTTC
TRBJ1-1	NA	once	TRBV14	CASSQDPPPTEAFF	TGTGCCAGCAGCCAAGACCCGCCCCCCACTGAAGCTTTCTTT
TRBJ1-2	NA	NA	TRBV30	CAWKLVTGSVSGYTF	TGTGCCTGGAAACTGGTCACGGGGTCAGTCTCTGGCTACACCTTC
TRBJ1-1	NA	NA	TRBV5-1	CASSLSQLGTEAFF	TGCGCCAGCAGCTTAAGCCAATTGGGGACTGAAGCTTTCTTT
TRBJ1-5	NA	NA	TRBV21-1	CAKSGAEDQPQHF	TGTGCCAAGTCAGGGGCTGAAGATCAGCCCCAGCATTTT
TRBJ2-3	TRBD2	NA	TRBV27	CASSLFGIRREGLGGDTQYF	TGTGCCAGCAGTTTATTCGGAATAAGGCGGGAGGGCCTGGGCGGAGATACGCAGTATTTT
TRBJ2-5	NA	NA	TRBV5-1	CASSLAGKQETQYF	TGCGCCAGCAGCTTGGCAGGCAAACAAGAGACCCAGTACTTC
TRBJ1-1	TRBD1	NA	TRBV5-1	CASSRGQGYTEAFF	TGCGCCAGCAGCCGCGGACAGGGTTACACTGAAGCTTTCTTT
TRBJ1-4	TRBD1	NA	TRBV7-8	CASSSPQGENEKLFF	TGTGCCAGCAGCTCCCCACAGGGGGAAAATGAAAAACTGTTTTTT
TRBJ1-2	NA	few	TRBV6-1	CASSIRQSQYGYTF	TGTGCCAGCAGTATTCGACAGTCACAATATGGCTACACCTTC
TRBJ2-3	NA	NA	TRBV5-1	CASSSAHRADTQYF	TGCGCCAGCAGCTCTGCTCACAGGGCAGATACGCAGTATTTT
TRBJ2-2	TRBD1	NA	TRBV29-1	CSWTGTNTGELFF	TGCAGCTGGACAGGAACGAACACCGGGGAGCTGTTTTTT
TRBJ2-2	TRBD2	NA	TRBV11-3	CASSPTSGGAANTGELFF	TGTGCCAGCAGCCCGACTAGCGGGGGAGCCGCGAACACCGGGGAGCTGTTTTTT
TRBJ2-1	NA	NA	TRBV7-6	CASSLAGFSSYNEQFF	TGTGCCAGCAGCTTAGCAGGGTTTAGCTCCTACAATGAGCAGTTCTTC
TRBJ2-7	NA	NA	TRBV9	CASSVEARSYEQYF	TGTGCCAGCAGCGTAGAAGCAAGGTCCTACGAGCAGTACTTC
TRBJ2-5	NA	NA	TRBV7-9	CASSLDGGKTQYF	TGTGCCAGCAGCTTAGATGGGGGGAAGACCCAGTACTTC
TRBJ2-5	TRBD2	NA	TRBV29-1	CSVGLAGKETQYF	TGCAGCGTAGGACTAGCGGGAAAAGAGACCCAGTACTTC
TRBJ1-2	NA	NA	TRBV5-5	CASSLAGSNYGYTF	TGTGCCAGCAGCTTGGCAGGATCTAACTATGGCTACACCTTC
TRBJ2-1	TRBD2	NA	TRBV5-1	CASSLGLAGGDNEQFF	TGCGCCAGCAGCTTGGGGCTAGCGGGAGGGGACAATGAGCAGTTCTTC
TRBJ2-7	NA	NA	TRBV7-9	CASSQPDRYEQYF	TGTGCCAGCAGCCAGCCGGACCGCTACGAGCAGTACTTC
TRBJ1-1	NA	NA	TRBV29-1	CSVGREGMNTEAFF	TGCAGCGTTGGGAGGGAGGGGATGAACACTGAAGCTTTCTTT
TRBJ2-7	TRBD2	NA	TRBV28	CASIERGRAPYEQYF	TGTGCCAGCATCGAGAGAGGGAGGGCCCCCTACGAGCAGTACTTC
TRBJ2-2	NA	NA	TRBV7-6	CASSHGHRAGTGELFF	TGTGCCAGCAGCCACGGACACAGGGCGGGCACCGGGGAGCTGTTTTTT
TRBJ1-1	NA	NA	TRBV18	CASSPREGVHTEAFF	TGTGCCAGCTCACCACGGGAGGGGGTGCACACTGAAGCTTTCTTT
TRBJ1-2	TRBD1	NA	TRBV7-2	CASRPRRDRSFYGYTF	TGTGCCAGCAGACCTAGACGGGACAGGTCGTTCTATGGCTACACCTTC
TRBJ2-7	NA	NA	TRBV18	CASSPPSLPYEQYF	TGTGCCAGCTCACCGCCCTCTCTGCCCTACGAGCAGTACTTC
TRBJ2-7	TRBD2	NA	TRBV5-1	CASSLGPGLAGNEQYF	TGCGCCAGCAGCTTGGGTCCGGGACTAGCGGGGAACGAGCAGTACTTC
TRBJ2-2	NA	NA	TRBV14	CASSQERGYPGELFF	TGTGCCAGCAGCCAAGAGAGGGGGTATCCCGGGGAGCTGTTTTTT
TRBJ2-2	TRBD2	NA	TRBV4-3	CASSQEPAGVKAGELFF	TGCGCCAGCAGCCAAGAACCAGCGGGAGTAAAGGCCGGGGAGCTGTTTTTT
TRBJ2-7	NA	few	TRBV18	CASSPTGLYEQYF	TGTGCCAGCTCACCAACAGGGTTGTACGAGCAGTACTTC
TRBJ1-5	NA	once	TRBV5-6	CASSIRGNQPQHF	TGTGCCAGCAGCATCAGGGGAAATCAGCCCCAGCATTTT
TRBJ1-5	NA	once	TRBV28	CASSFSGGMNQPQHF	TGTGCCAGCAGTTTCTCCGGGGGTATGAATCAGCCCCAGCATTTT
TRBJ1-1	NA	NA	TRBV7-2	CASNNRAGNTEAFF	TGTGCCAGCAACAACCGGGCAGGGAACACTGAAGCTTTCTTT
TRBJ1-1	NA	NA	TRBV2	CASSPHGWEPKTEAFF	TGTGCCAGCAGTCCACATGGCTGGGAACCCAAGACTGAAGCTTTCTTT
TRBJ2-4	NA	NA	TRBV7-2	CASSRPEAKNIQYF	TGTGCCAGCAGCCGCCCTGAAGCCAAAAACATTCAGTACTTC
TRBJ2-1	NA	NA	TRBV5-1	CASSHGQNNEQFF	TGCGCCAGCAGCCATGGACAGAACAATGAGCAGTTCTTC
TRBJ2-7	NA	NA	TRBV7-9	CASSGTRGEQYF	TGTGCCAGCAGCGGGACTCGCGGGGAGCAGTACTTC